The clone carrying this TCR beta chain was detected many times. Its antigen remains unidentified. This record belongs to a study of T-cell memory formation after mild COVID-19. Study-level findings and limits: Pre-infection memory showed some responding clones, and this suggested that cross-reactive memory joined.

The germline CDR1 and CDR2 sequences are SGHAT and FQNNGV. The trim removed 5 bases at V and 1 base at J, leaving 10 bases unmatched. There are 17 residues in the CDR3. TCRdb reanalysed the 5' RACE reads using MiXCR and keeps one entry per CDR3 protein. This repertoire shows about 250,000 distinct CDR3 sequences, 15% found once; its top ten account for under 2.5%. The origin of this receptor is an adult woman who had mild COVID-19 (a few samples of this study predate the infection). Cell type and time point are not known. The material sequenced was PBMCs or a T cell subset sorted from them (not recorded which). The rearrangement uses TRBV11-2 and TRBJ2-3; 9 bases map to TRBD1. The CDR3 DNA follows: TGTGCCAGCAGCACCCGACTACAGGGGGCGGGCACAGATACGCAGTATTTT. This sequence encodes CASSTRLQGAGTDTQYF.